Described below is a single TCR beta chain sequence and its context. Its matching antigen is unknown. This sample was included in a study of identical twins. The study, taken as a whole, reports: Fewer insertions were carried by abundant cord blood beta clonotypes, but none was seen in memory repertoires. Shared out-of-frame alpha sequences (those common to twins) showed excess low generation probability. Out-of-frame beta chain sequences displayed weaker excess sharing between twins.

The CDR3 extends over 17 amino acids. V was cut by 3 bases and J by 0 bases, with 15 bases left in between. TCRdb redid the calling of the 5' RACE reads with MiXCR, one entry per CDR3 protein. Of approximately 890,000 distinct CDR3 sequences in the sample, about 12% were seen once. This sample was shared with a second study, whose subject was yellow fever vaccine responses in identical twins.

J is TRBJ2-1 and V is TRBV12-3 or TRBV12-4; no clear D gene. The sequenced material came from PBMCs. The receptor comes from a woman aged 18-29 years in good health. The CDR3 spells CASSFSRWPSSYNEQFF. The CDR3, as DNA: TGTGCCAGCAGTTTTTCGAGGTGGCCGAGCTCCTACAATGAGCAGTTCTTC.